The rows below give T cell receptor beta chains drawn from one sample of a study of CD8 T cells in ankylosing spondylitis. In TCRdb, the 5' RACE reads were re-called with MiXCR into one record per CDR3 protein. Among 700,000 to 850,000 distinct CDR3 sequences, 10% to 15% were seen once, and the ten largest hold more than 0.5%. Sequencing input: blood, either unsorted or a sorted T cell fraction (not recorded which). The source is a male donor with ankylosing spondylitis. CDR3s include the opening cysteine and the closing phenylalanine or tryptophan. The D gene is left open where the match is weak. The size entry is marked missing in some rows and otherwise reads once, few, many or a size class.

DNA	CDR3	size	V	J	D
TGTGCCATCAGTCGACTAGCGGTTGGCACAGATACGCAGTATTTT	CAISRLAVGTDTQYF	many	TRBV10-3	TRBJ2-3	TRBD2
TGCAGTGCTAGTGTAGGAGATGTCGAGACCCAGTACTTC	CSASVGDVETQYF	-	TRBV20-1	TRBJ2-5	-
TGCAGTGCTAGACCGGGACACATAGCCAAAAACATTCAGTACTTC	CSARPGHIAKNIQYF	many	TRBV20-1	TRBJ2-4	-
TGTGCCATCAGTGAGAGGGTGGTTCTGCGGAATTCACCCCTCCACTTT	CAISERVVLRNSPLHF	few	TRBV10-3	TRBJ1-6	-
TGCAGCGTTGACTCCACTAGCGGGAGCACGCAGTATTTT	CSVDSTSGSTQYF	few	TRBV29-1	TRBJ2-3	TRBD2
TGTGCCAGCAGCACGAGACAGGGAGTCTCCTACGAGCAGTACTTC	CASSTRQGVSYEQYF	few	TRBV7-2	TRBJ2-7	TRBD1
TGTGCCAGCAGTTACTCGTGGGGGGGCCCTCAAGAGACCCAGTACTTC	CASSYSWGGPQETQYF	many	TRBV6-5	TRBJ2-5	-
TGTGCCAGCACCGGACTAGCGGGGACCTCCTACGAGCAGTACTTC	CASTGLAGTSYEQYF	-	TRBV2	TRBJ2-7	TRBD2
TGTGCCAGCAGTTACGGGCGGGCAGGATCCTATGGCTACACCTTC	CASSYGRAGSYGYTF	many	TRBV6-5	TRBJ1-2	-
TGCAGTGCTAGAGGGTTTTCCTACGAGCAGTACTTC	CSARGFSYEQYF	few	TRBV20-1	TRBJ2-7	-
TGTGCCAGCAGCGTAGCTACGGCAACTAATGAAAAACTGTTTTTT	CASSVATATNEKLFF	few	TRBV9	TRBJ1-4	-
TGTGCCAGCAGCCGACAGGGGACTAGCGGGGGCCTGAAGACAGATACGCAGTATTTT	CASSRQGTSGGLKTDTQYF	few	TRBV11-2	TRBJ2-3	TRBD2
TGTGCCAGCAGCGAAGGGCGTTTACTCTCGGACAGCTCCTACGAGCAGTACTTC	CASSEGRLLSDSSYEQYF	few	TRBV11-2	TRBJ2-7	-
TGTGCCAGCTCGCCGAGTGTAGACTCTGGAAACACCATATATTTT	CASSPSVDSGNTIYF	few	TRBV18	TRBJ1-3	-
TGTGCCAGCAGCATTCCGGGACTAGTTTCGTACGAGCAGTACTTC	CASSIPGLVSYEQYF	-	TRBV21-1	TRBJ2-7	-
TGCAGTGCTCACCGGGACAGGGGAGTGGACGAGCAGTACTTC	CSAHRDRGVDEQYF	-	TRBV20-1	TRBJ2-7	TRBD1
TGCAGTGCTGGGCCTTTGAGATCCTTCGGTGGGGCCAACGTCCTGACTTTC	CSAGPLRSFGGANVLTF	-	TRBV20-1	TRBJ2-6	-
TGTGCCAGCAGCTTAGGACAGGGAGCGGGCTACACCTTC	CASSLGQGAGYTF	many	TRBV7-3	TRBJ1-2	TRBD1
TGCAGTTTCCCTTCGAGCCCATCCTACGAGCAGTACTTC	CSFPSSPSYEQYF	-	TRBV20-1	TRBJ2-7	-
TGCAGTGCTAGGGGGACGGGAGGAGTGGTAAAAAACATTCAGTACTTC	CSARGTGGVVKNIQYF	few	TRBV20-1	TRBJ2-4	TRBD2
TGCGCCAGCAGCCACCTTAGCGGGACAGCCTACGAGCAGTACTTC	CASSHLSGTAYEQYF	few	TRBV4-3	TRBJ2-7	-
TGCAGTGCTAGGTGGGGGTACTCCTACGAGCAGTACTTC	CSARWGYSYEQYF	-	TRBV20-1	TRBJ2-7	-
TGTGCCAGCACCAAATCTGGACGGAGTAATGAAAAACTGTTTTTT	CASTKSGRSNEKLFF	-	TRBV7-9	TRBJ1-4	-
TGTGCCAGCAGACCGGGACGTAATTCACCCCTCCACTTT	CASRPGRNSPLHF	few	TRBV12-3/TRBV12-4	TRBJ1-6	-
TGTGCCAGCAGTTTCGCGGCGACGGGCGAGGAGACCCAGTACTTC	CASSFAATGEETQYF	few	TRBV12-3/TRBV12-4	TRBJ2-5	-
TGCAGTGTTCCCTCCGGGCAGGCCCAGTACTTC	CSVPSGQAQYF	many	TRBV20-1	TRBJ2-5	-
TGTGCCAGCAGCTTCCGGGACGGATTCTCCTACGAGCAGTACTTC	CASSFRDGFSYEQYF	-	TRBV6-1	TRBJ2-7	-
TGTGCCAGCAGGACCAATCAGCCCGGATGGGCTTTCTTT	CASRTNQPGWAFF	-	TRBV11-2	TRBJ1-1	-
TGTGCCAGCAGCCAAGACTACCGAGGCTACGAGCAGTACTTC	CASSQDYRGYEQYF	-	TRBV3-1	TRBJ2-7	-
TGCGCCAGCAGCCATTCCAGGGTTTCGAGAGCCGGGGAGCTGTTTTTT	CASSHSRVSRAGELFF	few	TRBV4-1	TRBJ2-2	-
TGCAGTGCTAGAGTGGACAGGTATAATAAGCAGTTCTTC	CSARVDRYNKQFF	-	TRBV20-1	TRBJ2-1	TRBD1
TGTGCCAGCAGTTTCACTAGCGGCCCCTACAATGAGCAGTTCTTC	CASSFTSGPYNEQFF	few	TRBV12-3/TRBV12-4	TRBJ2-1	TRBD2
TGTGCCAGCAGCGTGTCCGGGACAGCAGCCTACGAGCAGTACTTC	CASSVSGTAAYEQYF	many	TRBV6-1	TRBJ2-7	TRBD1
TGTGCCAGCAGTTACCGTGCAGCTGACCTCTCTGAGCAGTACTTC	CASSYRAADLSEQYF	many	TRBV6-2/TRBV6-3	TRBJ2-7	-
TGCAGTGCCTCCAAACGACTAGCATCCTACGAGCAGTACTTC	CSASKRLASYEQYF	-	TRBV20-1	TRBJ2-7	TRBD2
TGTGCCTGTAACCCGGGACAGGGGCTTGGCGAGCAGTACTTC	CACNPGQGLGEQYF	few	TRBV10-3	TRBJ2-7	TRBD1
TGTGCCACCAGTGGACGGGGGGGCTCCTACAATGAGCAGTTCTTC	CATSGRGGSYNEQFF	few	TRBV24-1	TRBJ2-1	TRBD2
TGCAGCGTCCTCGGGGTTTTCGGCTTCTTGAACACTGAAGCTTTCTTT	CSVLGVFGFLNTEAFF	many	TRBV29-1	TRBJ1-1	-
TGTGCCAGCAAGGGACTGGCTGGGTACAATGAGCAGTTCTTC	CASKGLAGYNEQFF	-	TRBV6-1	TRBJ2-1	-
TGTGCCACCAGTGGGGGGGGACTAGCGCCTCGGGGGCAGTTCTTC	CATSGGGLAPRGQFF	-	TRBV24-1	TRBJ2-1	TRBD2
TGTGCCAGCAGCCCCAACTTTCGGGCTGAAGCTTTCTTT	CASSPNFRAEAFF	few	TRBV6-1	TRBJ1-1	-
TGTGCCAGCAGCTCGACCCCACAAATTACAGATACGCAGTATTTT	CASSSTPQITDTQYF	-	TRBV9	TRBJ2-3	-
TGCAGTGCTAGAGCGGGCAGTGAGCAGTTCTTC	CSARAGSEQFF	many	TRBV20-1	TRBJ2-1	-
TGCGCCAGCAGCTTGCTCTGGGGCACACAAGAGACCCAGTACTTC	CASSLLWGTQETQYF	-	TRBV5-1	TRBJ2-5	-
TGCAGTGCTATAGGACGGCCTAGCACAGATACGCAGTATTTT	CSAIGRPSTDTQYF	-	TRBV20-1	TRBJ2-3	-
TGTGCCAGCAGTCCACAGGGGAGGGAGAGCAATCAGCCCCAGCATTTT	CASSPQGRESNQPQHF	many	TRBV12-3/TRBV12-4	TRBJ1-5	TRBD1
TGTGCCAGCAGCCCAATGTTTAGTGATACGCAGTATTTT	CASSPMFSDTQYF	few	TRBV7-3	TRBJ2-3	-
TGTGCCAGCAGCCCAAGCTTTGCGGGCGTCGCCTACGAGCAGTACTTC	CASSPSFAGVAYEQYF	-	TRBV7-2	TRBJ2-7	-